These T cell receptor beta chains were read from a single sample in a study of type 1 regulatory T cells. TCRdb recomputed calls from the reads with MiXCR, one row per CDR3 protein. This repertoire shows about 97,000 distinct CDR3 sequences, roughly 28% found once; its top ten account for 2% to 2.5%. Sample: CD4+ T cells, either the whole sample or a sorted fraction (not recorded which). The origin of the receptors is a human donor in good health. The conserved cysteine and the conserved F or W are not part of the CDR3 here. The listing skips clone size in some rows; elsewhere it reads once, few, many or a size class.

clone_size | j_call | v_call | cdr3_aa
NA | TRBJ2-1 | TRBV9 | ASTKGGQGWNEQF
many | TRBJ1-1 | TRBV15 | ATSGGRRVNTEAF
many | TRBJ1-5 | TRBV25-1 | ASSPGGDQPQH
NA | TRBJ2-5 | TRBV20-1 | RASPGQKTQY
NA | TRBJ2-7 | TRBV7-8 | ASTPSPRGEQY
NA | TRBJ2-2 | TRBV5-4 | ASSWTGAVTGELF
NA | TRBJ2-7 | TRBV5-4 | ASSLGREAGYEQY
few | TRBJ2-7 | TRBV7-2 | ASSLGLAPYEQY
NA | TRBJ2-7 | TRBV7-8 | ASSLGLSATYEQY
many | TRBJ2-7 | TRBV20-1 | SPQFVASGSEGQY
NA | TRBJ2-1 | TRBV15 | ATTPASEPVYNEQF
NA | TRBJ2-7 | TRBV7-8 | ASSSGQELQQY
NA | TRBJ1-2 | TRBV20-1 | SARRPGVDYGYT
NA | TRBJ1-5 | TRBV7-2 | ASSRYGTGNNPQH
many | TRBJ2-2 | TRBV5-5 | ASSQRNPGLAGELF
NA | TRBJ2-5 | TRBV30 | AWSRGDRAD
NA | TRBJ2-1 | TRBV7-6 | ASQVPPGPGDNEQF
few | TRBJ2-7 | TRBV7-2 | ASSRREGSYEQY
many | TRBJ2-5 | TRBV20-1 | SAEHSSGPLRETQY
NA | TRBJ1-4 | TRBV5-1 | ASSGGTNEKLF
NA | TRBJ2-3 | TRBV5-4 | ASSWGPGTTDTQY
NA | TRBJ2-1 | TRBV6-2/TRBV6-3 | AALGAGSSSYNEQF
NA | TRBJ2-7 | TRBV5-5 | ASSPRGLAGDYEQY
few | TRBJ1-1 | TRBV20-1 | SADHLRLMNTEAF
NA | TRBJ2-5 | TRBV11-2 | ASSLSRVGETQY
NA | TRBJ1-2 | TRBV29-1 | SAEGAATSYGYT
NA | TRBJ2-5 | TRBV30 | AWTSGLSSSQY
NA | TRBJ2-5 | TRBV24-1 | ATVTGTRPYQETQY
NA | TRBJ1-4 | TRBV12-3/TRBV12-4 | ASSLIAGTGSEKLF